These 8 T cell receptor beta chains were sequenced from one sample in a study of sequential checkpoint blockade in melanoma. Treatment in this sample: randomized to nivolumab then ipilimumab (arm A) or the reverse (arm B). TCRdb's table, derived via immunoSEQ multiplex PCR, lists solely in-frame clones and lacks some. The sample has some 30,000 clones, about 88% seen once. The sample here was CD8+ T cells sorted from blood (inferred from file names), taken from a patient given nivolumab and ipilimumab in sequence. The receptors come from a human donor with melanoma.

The chain joins TRBV27 to TRBJ1-5; no reliable D call. Per germline, CDR1 MNHEY and CDR2 SMNVEV (reference sequence). V dropped 2 bases and J dropped 3 bases, with 5 bases sitting between them. This CDR3 region has 13 residues. The CDR3 bases are TGTGCCAGCAGTTTAGACACCAATCAGCCCCAGCATTTT. Translated: CASSLDTNQPQHF.

This rearrangement joins TRBV7-9 to TRBJ2-5; D remains unclear. V was clipped by 7 bases and J by 7 bases, with 13 bases between them. Germline CDR1 reads SEHNR; CDR2 reads FQNEAQ (reference sequence). The CDR3 covers 12 residues. The CDR3 DNA follows: TGTGCCAGCACCACATCGAGAGGGACCCAGTACTTC. Translating gives CASTTSRGTQYF.

In the case of this clone: The junction differs from germline at one of its ends, possibly a read error. The V gene is TRBV28, the J gene TRBJ1-4, with 9 bases fitting TRBD1. The germline V gene encodes CDR1 MDHEN and CDR2 SYDVKM. The CDR3 runs to 15 residues. The CDR3 sequence is CVSSPRTGANEKLFF. The CDR3 coding sequence is TGTGTCAGCAGCCCGCGGACAGGGGCAAATGAAAAACTGTTTTTT.

The chain uses TRBV7-3 and TRBJ1-1; tentatively, D is TRBD1 (5 bases). This CDR3 has 12 amino acids. Trimming cost V 1 base and J 11 bases, with 11 bases left between them. Germline loops: CDR1 SGHTA, CDR2 FQGTGA. The DNA for the CDR3 is TGTGCCAGCAGCTTAATGGGGCAGAGGGCTTTCTTT. Protein: CASSLMGQRAFF.

As DNA, the CDR3 is TGTGCCCGACCTGAGGAGCAGTACGTC. It codes for CARPEEQYV. The V and J genes are TRBV2 and TRBJ2-7; D call uncertain. Per the germline V gene, CDR1 is SNHLY and CDR2 is FYNNEI. With 11 bases removed from V and 7 bases from J, the gap between germline ends came to 9 bases. This CDR3 is built from 9 residues.

The rearrangement joins TRBV5-1 to TRBJ1-2; weak D call: TRBD1 (5 bases). CDR3 length equals 16 residues. The germline V gene encodes CDR1 SGHRS and CDR2 YFSETQ. V lost 0 bases and J 0 bases, leaving 12 bases between the germline ends. CDR3 region: CASSLEGYVTNYGYTF. The CDR3 coding sequence is TGCGCCAGCAGCTTGGAGGGGTACGTTACTAACTATGGCTACACCTTC.

This clone was found once. The chain recombines TRBV11-2 with TRBJ2-1; TRBD2 agrees at 15 bases. CDR3 length: 16 amino acids. The V and J ends lost 1 base and 9 bases, in that order; junction bases with no gene match: 4. Germline V gene sequence: CDR1 SGHAT, CDR2 FQNNGV. DNA for the CDR3: TGTGCCAGCAGCTTAGGGACTAGCGGGGGGGCGGTTGAGCAGTTCTTC. It is translated as CASSLGTSGGAVEQFF.

This chain joins TRBV28 and TRBJ2-5; no clear D. CDR3 length equals 11 residues. CDR1 MDHEN and CDR2 SYDVKM come from the germline V gene. Trimming pared 3 bases from V and 4 bases from J, leaving 3 bases between. This CDR3 reads CASSFGETQYF. CDR3 sequence (DNA): TGTGCCAGCAGTTTCGGAGAGACCCAGTACTTC.